Below, 2 T cell receptor beta chains from the same sample are listed, as sequenced in a study of long-term antiretroviral therapy in people with HIV. Samples were assayed with immunoSEQ v3.0 at survey level. TCRdb keeps only in-frame clones here, not all; method: immunoSEQ multiplex PCR. The table includes under 10,000 clones, roughly 89% detected once. Sample: unsorted PBMCs, taken 0.3 years before starting antiretroviral therapy. The receptor source for this set is a man aged 30 to 39 with HIV.

V usage is TRBV28 and J usage is TRBJ1-6; possibly TRBD1 for D (6 bases). V shed 0 bases and J shed 12 bases, with 12 bases lying between them. This CDR3 has 14 residues. Per the germline V gene, CDR1 is MDHEN and CDR2 is SYDVKM. In nucleotides, the CDR3 is TGTGCCAGCAGTTTATGGCAGGGGCGAGTACCCCTCCACTTT. The encoded protein is CASSLWQGRVPLHF.

The chain combines TRBV19 with TRBJ1-5; 7 positions match TRBD1. Germline CDR1 is LNHDA and CDR2 is SQIVND (reference sequence). The CDR3 is 14 residues long. V trimming: 3 bases; J trimming: 6 bases; junction bases outside the gene matches: 5. CDR3 DNA: TGTGCCAGTAGTATCTCAGGGGGAGGTCAGCCCCAGCATTTT. Translated: CASSISGGGQPQHF.